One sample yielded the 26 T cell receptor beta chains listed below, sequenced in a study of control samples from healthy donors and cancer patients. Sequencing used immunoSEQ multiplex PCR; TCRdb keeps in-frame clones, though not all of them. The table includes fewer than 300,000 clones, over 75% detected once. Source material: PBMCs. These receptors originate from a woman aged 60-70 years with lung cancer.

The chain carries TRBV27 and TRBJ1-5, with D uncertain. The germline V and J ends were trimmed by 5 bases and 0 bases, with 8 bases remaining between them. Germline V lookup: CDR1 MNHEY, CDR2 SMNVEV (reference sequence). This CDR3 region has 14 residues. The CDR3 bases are TGTGCCAGCAGTCCGAGGGTTAGCAATCAGCCCCAGCATTTT. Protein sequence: CASSPRVSNQPQHF.

CDR3 bases: TGCGCCAGCAGTGAGAATAGCGGGAGCTCTGGATACAATGAGCAGTTCTTC. Its protein product is CASSENSGSSGYNEQFF. The chain is built from TRBV10-1 and TRBJ2-1, with 9 bases identical to TRBD2. This CDR3 region has 17 residues. Trimming cost V 2 bases and J 4 bases; bases outside gene matches: 9. CDR1 WNHNN and CDR2 SYGVQD come from the germline V gene (reference sequence).

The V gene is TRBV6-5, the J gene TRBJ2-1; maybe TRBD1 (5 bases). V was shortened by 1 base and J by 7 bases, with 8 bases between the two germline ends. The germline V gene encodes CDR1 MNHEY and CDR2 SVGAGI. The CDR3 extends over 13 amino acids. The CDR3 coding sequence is TGTGCCAGCAGTTACTACAGGACGAATGAGCAGTTCTTC. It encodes CASSYYRTNEQFF.

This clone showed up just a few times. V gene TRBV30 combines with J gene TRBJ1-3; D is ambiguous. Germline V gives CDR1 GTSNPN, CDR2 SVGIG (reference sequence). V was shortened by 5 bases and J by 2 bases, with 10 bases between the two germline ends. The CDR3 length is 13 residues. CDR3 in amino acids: CAWRLNPGNTIYF. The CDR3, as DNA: TGTGCCTGGCGGTTGAATCCTGGAAACACCATATATTTT.

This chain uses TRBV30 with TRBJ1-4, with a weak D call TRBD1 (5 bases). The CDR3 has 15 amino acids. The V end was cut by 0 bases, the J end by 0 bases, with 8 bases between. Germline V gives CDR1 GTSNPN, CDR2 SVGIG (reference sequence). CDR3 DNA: TGTGCCTGGAGTGTACGGGGGACAACTAATGAAAAACTGTTTTTT. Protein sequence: CAWSVRGTTNEKLFF.

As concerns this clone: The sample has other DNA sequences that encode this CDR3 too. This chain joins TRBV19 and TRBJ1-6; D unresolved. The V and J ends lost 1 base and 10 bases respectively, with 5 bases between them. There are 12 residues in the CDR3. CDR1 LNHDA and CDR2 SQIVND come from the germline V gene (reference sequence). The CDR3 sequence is CASSIVGSPLHF. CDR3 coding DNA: TGTGCCAGTAGTATAGTTGGGTCACCCCTCCACTTT.

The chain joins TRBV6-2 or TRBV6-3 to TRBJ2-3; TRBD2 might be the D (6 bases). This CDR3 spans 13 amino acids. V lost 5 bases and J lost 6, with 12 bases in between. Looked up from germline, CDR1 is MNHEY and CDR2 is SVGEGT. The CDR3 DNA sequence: TGTGCCAGCAGTACGCTAGCGAGGGATACGCAGTATTTT. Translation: CASSTLARDTQYF.

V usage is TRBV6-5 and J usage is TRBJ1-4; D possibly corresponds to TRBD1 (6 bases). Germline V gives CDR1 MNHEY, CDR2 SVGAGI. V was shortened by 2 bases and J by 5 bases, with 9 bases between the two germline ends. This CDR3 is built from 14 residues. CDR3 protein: CASSYGQKNEKLFF. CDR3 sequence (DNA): TGTGCCAGCAGTTACGGACAGAAAAATGAAAAACTGTTTTTT.

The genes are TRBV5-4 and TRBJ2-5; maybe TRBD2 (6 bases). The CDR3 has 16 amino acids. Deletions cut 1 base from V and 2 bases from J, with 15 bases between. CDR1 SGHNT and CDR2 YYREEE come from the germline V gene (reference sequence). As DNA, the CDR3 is TGTGCCAGCAGCTTGCCCAGGTCTAGCGCACAAGAGACCCAGTACTTC. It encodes CASSLPRSSAQETQYF.

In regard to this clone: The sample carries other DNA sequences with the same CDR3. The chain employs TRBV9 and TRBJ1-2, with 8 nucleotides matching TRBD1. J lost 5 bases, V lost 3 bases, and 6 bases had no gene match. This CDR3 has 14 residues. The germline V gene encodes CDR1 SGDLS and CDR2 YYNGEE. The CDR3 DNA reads TGTGCCAGCAGCGAGGGAGGACAGGGTTATGGCTACACCTTC. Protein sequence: CASSEGGQGYGYTF.

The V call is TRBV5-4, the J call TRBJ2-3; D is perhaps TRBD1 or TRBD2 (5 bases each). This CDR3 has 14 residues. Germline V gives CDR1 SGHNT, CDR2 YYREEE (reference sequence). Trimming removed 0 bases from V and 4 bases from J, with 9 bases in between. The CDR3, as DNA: TGTGCCAGCAGCTTGGTTAGGGACGCAGATACGCAGTATTTT. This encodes CASSLVRDADTQYF.

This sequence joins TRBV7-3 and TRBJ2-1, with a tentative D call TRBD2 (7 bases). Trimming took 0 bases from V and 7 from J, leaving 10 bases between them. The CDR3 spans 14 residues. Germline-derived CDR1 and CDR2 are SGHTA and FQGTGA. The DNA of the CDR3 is TGTGCCAGCAGCTTAACGGGGGGGCATAATGAGCAGTTCTTC. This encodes CASSLTGGHNEQFF.

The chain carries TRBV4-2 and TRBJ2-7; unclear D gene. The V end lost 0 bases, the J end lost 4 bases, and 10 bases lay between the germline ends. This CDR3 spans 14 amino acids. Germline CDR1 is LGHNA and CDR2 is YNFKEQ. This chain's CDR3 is CASSQDHPGYEQYF. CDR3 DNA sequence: TGTGCCAGCAGCCAAGACCATCCCGGATACGAGCAGTACTTC.

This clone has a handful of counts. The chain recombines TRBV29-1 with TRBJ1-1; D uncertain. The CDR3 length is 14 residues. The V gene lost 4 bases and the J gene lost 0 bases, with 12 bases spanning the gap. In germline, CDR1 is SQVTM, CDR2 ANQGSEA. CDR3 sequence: CSVARAPMNTEAFF. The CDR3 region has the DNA TGCAGCGTTGCAAGGGCCCCGATGAACACTGAAGCTTTCTTT. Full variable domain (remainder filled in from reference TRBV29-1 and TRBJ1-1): SAVISQKPSRDICQRGTSLTIQCQVDSQVTMMFWYRQQPGQSLTLIATANQGSEATYESGFVIDKFPISRPNLTFSTLTVSNMSPEDSSIYLCSVARAPMNTEAFFGQGTRLTVV.

DNA of the CDR3: TGTGCCAGCAGCGTAGCCCCCGGGTTAACCAATTCACCCCTCCACTTT. Protein: CASSVAPGLTNSPLHF. The chain links TRBV9 to TRBJ1-6; D is ambiguous. This CDR3 is 16 amino acids long. Germline values: CDR1 SGDLS, CDR2 YYNGEE. Trimming cost V 0 bases and J 7 bases, with 14 bases left between them.

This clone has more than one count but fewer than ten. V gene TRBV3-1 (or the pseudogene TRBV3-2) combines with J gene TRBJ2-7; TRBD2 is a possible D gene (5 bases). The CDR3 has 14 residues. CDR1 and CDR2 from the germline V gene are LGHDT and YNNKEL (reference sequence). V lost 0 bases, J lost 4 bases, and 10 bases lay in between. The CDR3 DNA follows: TGTGCCAGCAGCCAAGAGTTAGCGCTATACGAGCAGTACTTC. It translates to CASSQELALYEQYF.

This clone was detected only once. The CDR3 sequence is CASSWTGSHEQYF. Written as DNA, the CDR3 is TGCGCCAGCAGCTGGACAGGGTCCCACGAGCAGTACTTC. The genes are TRBV5-1 and TRBJ2-7; 8 bases are a match to TRBD1. The CDR3 is made up of 13 amino acids. V dropped 3 bases and J dropped 5; count of bases not matched to a gene: 4. The germline V gene has CDR1 SGHRS and CDR2 YFSETQ.

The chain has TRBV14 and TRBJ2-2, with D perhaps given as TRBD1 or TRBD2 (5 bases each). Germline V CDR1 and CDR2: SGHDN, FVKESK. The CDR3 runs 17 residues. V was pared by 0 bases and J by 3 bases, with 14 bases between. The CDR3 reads CASSQDGFWGYTGELFF. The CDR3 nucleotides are TGTGCCAGCAGCCAAGATGGGTTCTGGGGGTACACCGGGGAGCTGTTTTTT.

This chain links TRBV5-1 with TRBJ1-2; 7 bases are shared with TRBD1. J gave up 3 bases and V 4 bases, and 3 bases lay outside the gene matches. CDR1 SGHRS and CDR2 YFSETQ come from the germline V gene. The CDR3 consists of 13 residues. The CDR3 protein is CASSRQGDYGYTF. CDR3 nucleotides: TGCGCCAGCAGCAGACAGGGTGACTATGGCTACACCTTC.

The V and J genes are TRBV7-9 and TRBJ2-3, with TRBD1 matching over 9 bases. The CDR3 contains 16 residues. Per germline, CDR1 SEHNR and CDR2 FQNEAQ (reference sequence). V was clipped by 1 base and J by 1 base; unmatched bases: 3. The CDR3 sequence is CASSLVWDRGTDTQYF. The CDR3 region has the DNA TGTGCCAGCAGCTTAGTGTGGGACAGGGGCACAGATACGCAGTATTTT.

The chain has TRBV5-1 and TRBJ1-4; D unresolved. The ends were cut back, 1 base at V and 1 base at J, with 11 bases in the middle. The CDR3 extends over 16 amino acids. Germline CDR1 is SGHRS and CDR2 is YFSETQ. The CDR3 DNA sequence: TGCGCCAGCAGCTTGCAGGTTCGAGGAACTAATGAAAAACTGTTTTTT. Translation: CASSLQVRGTNEKLFF.

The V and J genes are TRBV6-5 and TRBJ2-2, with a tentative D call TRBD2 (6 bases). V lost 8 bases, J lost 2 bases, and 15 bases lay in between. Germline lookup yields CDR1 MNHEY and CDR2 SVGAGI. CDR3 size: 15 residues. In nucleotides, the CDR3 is TGTGCCAGCGTACAATCGGGACTTAACACCGGGGAGCTGTTTTTT. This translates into CASVQSGLNTGELFF.

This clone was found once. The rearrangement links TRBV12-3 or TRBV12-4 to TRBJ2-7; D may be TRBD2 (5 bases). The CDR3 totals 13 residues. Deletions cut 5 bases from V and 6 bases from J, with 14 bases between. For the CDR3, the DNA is TGTGCCAGCAGTCCCCAGACTATATCCGAGCAGTACTTC. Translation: CASSPQTISEQYF.

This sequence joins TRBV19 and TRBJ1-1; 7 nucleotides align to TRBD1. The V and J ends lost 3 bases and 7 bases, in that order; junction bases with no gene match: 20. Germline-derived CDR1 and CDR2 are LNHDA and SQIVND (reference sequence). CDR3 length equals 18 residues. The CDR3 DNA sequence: TGTGCCAGTAGTATGTCGTTGGGAGGGGGCCCCAGGAAGGGTGAAGCTTTCTTT. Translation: CASSMSLGGGPRKGEAFF.

The CDR3 sequence is CASSVASGNGETQYF. The CDR3 DNA reads TGTGCCAGCAGCGTAGCTAGCGGGAATGGGGAGACCCAGTACTTC. This chain links TRBV9 with TRBJ2-5; the match to TRBD2 covers 9 bases. V shed 0 bases, J shed 5 bases, and the junction held 5 bases outside the gene matches. This CDR3 contains 15 residues. Germline CDR1 and CDR2: SGDLS and YYNGEE. The variable domain in full, completed from reference TRBV9 and TRBJ2-5, reads DSGVTQTPKHLITATGQRVTLRCSPRSGDLSVYWYQQSLDQGLQFLIQYYNGEERAKGNILERFSAQQFPDLHSELNLSSLELGDSALYFCASSVASGNGETQYFGPGTRLLVL.

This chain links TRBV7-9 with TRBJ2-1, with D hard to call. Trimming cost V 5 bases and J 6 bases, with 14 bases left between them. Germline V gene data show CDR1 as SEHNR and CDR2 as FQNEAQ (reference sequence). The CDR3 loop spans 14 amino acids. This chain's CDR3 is CASSAPGGLNEQFF. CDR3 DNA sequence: TGTGCCAGCAGCGCACCGGGCGGCCTCAATGAGCAGTTCTTC.